The 7 T cell receptor beta chains listed next were all sequenced from one sample in a study of human thymus T cells. Generated by immunoSEQ multiplex PCR, the TCRdb table keeps only in-frame clones and is missing some. The sample has roughly 86,000 clones; just over 95% are singletons. Thymus specimens were resections from corrective heart surgery. Sequenced: thymus tissue. These receptors originate from a boy in the first two years of life with a congenital heart defect but otherwise immunologically healthy.

This chain uses TRBV28 with TRBJ2-5; D remains ambiguous. Per the germline V gene, CDR1 is MDHEN and CDR2 is SYDVKM. The CDR3 extends over 13 amino acids. V was cut by 5 bases and J by 2 bases, with 9 bases left in between. CDR3 loop: CASSDDAQETQYF. CDR3 coding DNA: TGTGCCAGCAGTGACGACGCACAAGAGACCCAGTACTTC.

This chain connects TRBV6-5 to TRBJ2-1; 9 positions agree with TRBD2. Germline V gene sequence: CDR1 MNHEY, CDR2 SVGAGI. The CDR3 length is 15 residues. The V and J ends lost 6 bases and 0 bases, in that order; junction bases with no gene match: 3. The CDR3 here is CASSDSGSSYNEQFF. As DNA, the CDR3 is TGTGCCAGCAGCGATAGCGGGAGCTCCTACAATGAGCAGTTCTTC.

The CDR3 DNA follows: TGTGCCAGTAGTCGAGACAGGGTCGGGGCCAACGTCCTGACTTTC. Translated: CASSRDRVGANVLTF. This rearrangement joins TRBV19 to TRBJ2-6; 7 nucleotides line up with TRBD1. The germline CDR1 and CDR2 sequences are LNHDA and SQIVND (reference sequence). The CDR3 is 15 residues long. V dropped 5 bases and J dropped 4; count of bases not matched to a gene: 5.

This clone came up once. The rearrangement joins TRBV10-3 to TRBJ1-1, with a tentative D call TRBD1 (5 bases). The CDR3 is 12 residues long. Trimming left V 4 bases short and J 5 bases short, with 8 bases between. The V gene's germline CDR1 is ENHRY and CDR2 SYGVKD. This CDR3 reads CAISAEGTEAFF. In DNA form, the CDR3 reads TGTGCCATCAGTGCGGAGGGGACTGAAGCTTTCTTT.

The chain is built from TRBV9 and TRBJ2-7; 7 bases fit TRBD1. The CDR3 loop spans 16 amino acids. The V and J ends lost 3 bases and 3 bases, in that order; junction bases with no gene match: 12. Germline assignment: CDR1 SGDLS and CDR2 YYNGEE. DNA for the CDR3: TGTGCCAGCAGCGAGCTAGGACAGGTCCCCTTCTACGAGCAGTACTTC. It codes for CASSELGQVPFYEQYF.

The chain recombines TRBV27 with TRBJ2-7; 7 positions agree with TRBD2. CDR1 and CDR2 (germline): MNHEY, SMNVEV (reference sequence). This CDR3 spans 18 amino acids. The junction had 19 bases not matched to a gene; V was cut back by 4 bases and J by 4 bases. The CDR3 region has the DNA TGTGCCAGCAGTTACCCCGATACGCGGGAGCGGGGAGGTTACGAGCAGTACTTC. Translated, it gives CASSYPDTRERGGYEQYF.

J is TRBJ1-1 and V is TRBV4-1; unclear D gene. From germline, CDR1 is MGHRA and CDR2 YSYEKL. The germline V and J ends were trimmed by 0 bases and 6 bases, with 8 bases remaining between them. This CDR3 is 13 amino acids long. As DNA, the CDR3 is TGCGCCAGCAGCCAAGATAGTGAGGCTGAAGCTTTCTTT. This encodes CASSQDSEAEAFF.